The 6 T cell receptor beta chains reported below all come from one sample, sequenced in a study of PD-1 blockade in mismatch repair-deficient tumors. Generated by immunoSEQ multiplex PCR, the TCRdb table keeps only in-frame clones and is missing some. The sample shows some 100,000 clones, 70% to 85% of them seen only once. The specimen was peripheral blood, collected about eight months after starting pembrolizumab. The receptors derive from an adult with mismatch repair-deficient cancer.

The V gene is TRBV30, the J gene TRBJ2-4; D remains unclear. This CDR3 has 14 residues. CDR1 is GTSNPN, CDR2 SVGIG, per germline (reference sequence). V was pared by 0 bases and J by 4 bases, with 10 bases between. CDR3 DNA sequence: TGTGCCTGGAGTGTGCGGCAGGCAAAAAACATTCAGTACTTC. Translating it yields CAWSVRQAKNIQYF.

The CDR3 region has the DNA TGTGCCAGCAGTAGAAACTATGGCTACACCTTC. This sequence encodes CASSRNYGYTF. The genes are TRBV2 and TRBJ1-2, with unresolved D. Germline CDR1 is SNHLY and CDR2 is FYNNEI. Trimming shortened V by 5 bases and J by 2 bases, and 3 bases separated the two germline ends. The CDR3 totals 11 residues.

V is TRBV11-1 and J is TRBJ1-2; 7 positions match TRBD1. Germline trimming cut 5 bases from V and 0 bases from J; bases unmatched to any gene: 3. Looked up from germline, CDR1 is SGHAT and CDR2 is FQDESV (reference sequence). The CDR3 loop spans 14 amino acids. The CDR3 DNA is TGTGCCAGCAGCCACGACAGGGCTAACTATGGCTACACCTTC. Its protein is CASSHDRANYGYTF.

This clone was detected once. CDR3: CASSQELGAYEQYF. CDR3 nucleotides: TGCGCCAGCAGCCAAGAATTGGGAGCCTACGAGCAGTACTTC. The chain has TRBV4-1 and TRBJ2-7; D perhaps matches TRBD2 (5 bases). The CDR3 extends over 14 amino acids. Germline CDR1 MGHRA, CDR2 YSYEKL. V lost 0 bases and J lost 2, with 8 bases in between.

J is TRBJ1-1 and V is TRBV4-2; tentative D call: TRBD1 (6 bases). The CDR3 is 14 residues long. In germline, CDR1 is LGHNA, CDR2 YNFKEQ. Trimming took off 4 bases at V and 6 bases at J, with 15 bases between the two ends. The CDR3 region has the DNA TGTGCCAGCAGCCCAACCCGGGACATACCTGAAGCTTTCTTT. It yields the protein CASSPTRDIPEAFF.

This clone was seen more than once but under ten times. The rearrangement joins TRBV7-8 to TRBJ1-2; the D is unclear. Per germline, CDR1 SGHVS and CDR2 FQNEAQ. The CDR3 is 15 residues long. Trimming removed 0 bases from V and 6 bases from J, with 14 bases in between. Here the CDR3 reads CASSLANTGADGYTF. The CDR3 bases are TGTGCCAGCAGCTTAGCGAATACGGGCGCAGATGGCTACACCTTC.